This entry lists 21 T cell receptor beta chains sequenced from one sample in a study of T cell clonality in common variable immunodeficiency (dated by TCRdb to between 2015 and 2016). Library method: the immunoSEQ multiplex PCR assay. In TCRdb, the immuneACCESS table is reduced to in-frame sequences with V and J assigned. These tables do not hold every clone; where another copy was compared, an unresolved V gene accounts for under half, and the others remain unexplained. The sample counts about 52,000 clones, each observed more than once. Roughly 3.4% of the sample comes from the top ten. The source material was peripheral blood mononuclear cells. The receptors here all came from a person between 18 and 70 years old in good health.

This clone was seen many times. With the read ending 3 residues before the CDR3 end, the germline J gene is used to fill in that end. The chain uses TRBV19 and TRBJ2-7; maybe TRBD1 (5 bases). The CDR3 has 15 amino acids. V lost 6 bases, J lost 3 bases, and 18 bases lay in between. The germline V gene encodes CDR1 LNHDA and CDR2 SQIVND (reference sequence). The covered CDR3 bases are TGTGCCAGTAGGAACCATTTCCAGGGCCACTACGAG. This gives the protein CASRNHFQGHYE. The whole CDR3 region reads CASRNHFQGHYEQYF. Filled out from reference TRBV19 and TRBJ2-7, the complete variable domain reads DGGITQSPKYLFRKEGQNVTLSCEQNLNHDAMYWYRQDPGQGLRLIYYSQIVNDFQKGDIAEGYSVSREKKESFPLTVTSAQKNPTAFYLCASRNHFQGHYEQYFGPGTRLTVT.

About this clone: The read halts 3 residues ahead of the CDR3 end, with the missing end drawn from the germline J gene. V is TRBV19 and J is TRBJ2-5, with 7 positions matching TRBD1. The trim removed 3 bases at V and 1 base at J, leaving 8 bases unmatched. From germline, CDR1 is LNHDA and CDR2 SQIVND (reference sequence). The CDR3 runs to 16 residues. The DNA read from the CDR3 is TGTGCCAGTAGTATGAGGGGGACAGTCCTCCAAGAGACC. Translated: CASSMRGTVLQET. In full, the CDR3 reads CASSMRGTVLQETQYF.

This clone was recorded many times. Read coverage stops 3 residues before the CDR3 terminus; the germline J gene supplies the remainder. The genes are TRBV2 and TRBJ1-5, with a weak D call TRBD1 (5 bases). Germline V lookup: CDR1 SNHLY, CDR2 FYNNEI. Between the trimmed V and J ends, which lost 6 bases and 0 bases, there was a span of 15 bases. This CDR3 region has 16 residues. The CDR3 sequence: CASSIQGGRSNQPQHF. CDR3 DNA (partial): TGTGCCAGCAGCATCCAGGGTGGCCGTAGCAATCAGCCC.

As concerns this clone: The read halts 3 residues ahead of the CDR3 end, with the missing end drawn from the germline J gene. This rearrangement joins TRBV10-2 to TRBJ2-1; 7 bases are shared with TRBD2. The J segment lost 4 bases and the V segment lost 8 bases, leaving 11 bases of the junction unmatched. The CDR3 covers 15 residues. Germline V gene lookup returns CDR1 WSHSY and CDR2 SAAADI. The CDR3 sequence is CASRRRESTYNEQFF. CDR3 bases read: TGCGCCAGCCGTAGGCGGGAGTCTACATACAATGAG.

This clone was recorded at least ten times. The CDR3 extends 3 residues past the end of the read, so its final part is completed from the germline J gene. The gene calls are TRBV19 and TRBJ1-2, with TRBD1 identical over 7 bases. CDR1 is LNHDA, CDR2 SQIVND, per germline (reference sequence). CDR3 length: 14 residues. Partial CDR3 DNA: TGTGCCAGTAGTATAAGCTTCCGGACAGGAGAC. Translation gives CASSISFRTGD. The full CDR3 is CASSISFRTGDYTF.

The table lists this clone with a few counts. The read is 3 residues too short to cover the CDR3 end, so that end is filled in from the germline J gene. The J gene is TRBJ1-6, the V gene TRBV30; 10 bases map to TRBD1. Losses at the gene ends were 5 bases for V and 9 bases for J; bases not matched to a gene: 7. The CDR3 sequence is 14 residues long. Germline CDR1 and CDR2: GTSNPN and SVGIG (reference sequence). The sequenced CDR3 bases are TGTGCCTGGGCCCGGGACAGGGGACGTTCACCC. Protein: CAWARDRGRSP. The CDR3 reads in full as CAWARDRGRSPLHF.

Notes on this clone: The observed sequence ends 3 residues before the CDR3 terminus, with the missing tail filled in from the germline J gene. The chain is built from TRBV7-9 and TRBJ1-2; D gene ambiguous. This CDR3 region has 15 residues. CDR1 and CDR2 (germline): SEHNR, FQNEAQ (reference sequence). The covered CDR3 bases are TGTGCCAGCAGCTTAGTAACTAGCGGGAGGAATGAC. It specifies CASSLVTSGRND. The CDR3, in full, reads CASSLVTSGRNDYTF.

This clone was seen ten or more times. CDR3 bases read: TGTGCCAGCAGCACTCGCACCGGGGAG. Its translation: CASSTRTGE. In full, the CDR3 is CASSTRTGELFF. The V and J genes are TRBV7-2 and TRBJ2-2, with D unclear. The DNA ends 3 residues before the CDR3 does, and the rest of the CDR3 is filled in from the germline J gene. Germline CDR1 SGHTA, CDR2 FQGNSA. The V gene lost 5 bases and the J gene lost 4 bases, with 5 bases spanning the gap. The CDR3 is 12 amino acids. Drawing the rest from reference TRBV7-2 and TRBJ2-2, the complete variable domain is GAGVSQSPSNKVTEKGKDVELRCDPISGHTALYWYRQSLGQGLEFLIYFQGNSAPDKSGLPSDRFSAERTGGSVSTLTIQRTQQEDSAVYLCASSTRTGELFFGEGSRLTVL.

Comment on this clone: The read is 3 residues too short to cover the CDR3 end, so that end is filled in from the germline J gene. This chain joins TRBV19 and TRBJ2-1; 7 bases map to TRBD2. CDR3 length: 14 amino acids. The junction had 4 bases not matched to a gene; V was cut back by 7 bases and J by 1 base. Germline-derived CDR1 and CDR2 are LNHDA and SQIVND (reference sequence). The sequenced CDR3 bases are TGTGCCAGTATTTGGGGGGGGTCCTACAATGAG. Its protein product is CASIWGGSYNE. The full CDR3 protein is CASIWGGSYNEQFF.

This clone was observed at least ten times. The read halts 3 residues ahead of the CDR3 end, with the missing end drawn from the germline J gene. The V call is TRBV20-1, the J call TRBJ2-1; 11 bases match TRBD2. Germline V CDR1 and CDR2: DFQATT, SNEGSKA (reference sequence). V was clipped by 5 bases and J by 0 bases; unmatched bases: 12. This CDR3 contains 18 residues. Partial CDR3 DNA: TGCAGTGCTCTCCCTTTAGCGGGAGGGTCGAGCTCCTACAATGAG. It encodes CSALPLAGGSSSYNE. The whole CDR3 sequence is CSALPLAGGSSSYNEQFF.

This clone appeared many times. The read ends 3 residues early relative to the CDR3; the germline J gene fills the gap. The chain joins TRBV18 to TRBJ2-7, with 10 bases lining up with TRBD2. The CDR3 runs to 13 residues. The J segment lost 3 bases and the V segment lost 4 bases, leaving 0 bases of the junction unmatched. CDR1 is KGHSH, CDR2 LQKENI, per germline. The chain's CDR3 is CASSRTSGYEQYF. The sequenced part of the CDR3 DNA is TGTGCCAGCTCACGGACTAGCGGCTACGAG.

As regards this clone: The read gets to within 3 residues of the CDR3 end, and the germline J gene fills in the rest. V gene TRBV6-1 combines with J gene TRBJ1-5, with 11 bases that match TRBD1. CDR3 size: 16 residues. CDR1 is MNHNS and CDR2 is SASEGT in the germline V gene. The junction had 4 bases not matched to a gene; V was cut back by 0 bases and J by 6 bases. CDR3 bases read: TGTGCCAGCAGTGAAGCCGGACAGGGGGCTGGTCAGCCC. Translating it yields CASSEAGQGAGQP. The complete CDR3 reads CASSEAGQGAGQPQHF.

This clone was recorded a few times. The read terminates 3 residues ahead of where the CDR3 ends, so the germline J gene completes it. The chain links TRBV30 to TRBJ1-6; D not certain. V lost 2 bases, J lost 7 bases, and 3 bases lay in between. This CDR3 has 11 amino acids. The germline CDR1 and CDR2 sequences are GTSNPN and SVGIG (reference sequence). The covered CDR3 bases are TGTGCCTGGAGTCGGAATTCACCC. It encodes CAWSRNSP. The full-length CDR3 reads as CAWSRNSPLHF.

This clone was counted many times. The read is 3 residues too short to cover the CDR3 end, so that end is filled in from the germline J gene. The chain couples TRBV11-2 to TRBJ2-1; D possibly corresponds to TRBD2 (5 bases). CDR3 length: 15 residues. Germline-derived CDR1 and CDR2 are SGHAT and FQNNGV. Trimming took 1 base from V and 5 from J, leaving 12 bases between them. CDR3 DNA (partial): TGTGCCAGCAGCTTAGGAGCGGTTAGGGACAATGAG. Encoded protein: CASSLGAVRDNE. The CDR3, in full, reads CASSLGAVRDNEQFF. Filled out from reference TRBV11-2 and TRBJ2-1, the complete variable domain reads EAGVAQSPRYKIIEKRQSVAFWCNPISGHATLYWYQQILGQGPKLLIQFQNNGVVDDSQLPKDRFSAERLKGVDSTLKIQPAKLEDSAVYLCASSLGAVRDNEQFFGPGTRLTVL.

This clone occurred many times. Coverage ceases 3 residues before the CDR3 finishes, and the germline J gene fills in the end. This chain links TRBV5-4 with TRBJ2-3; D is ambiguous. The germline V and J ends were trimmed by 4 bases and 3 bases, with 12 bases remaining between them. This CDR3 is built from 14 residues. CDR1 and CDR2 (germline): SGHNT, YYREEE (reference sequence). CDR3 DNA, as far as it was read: TGTGCCAGCAGCCCCGACCCCGGGACAGATACG. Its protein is CASSPDPGTDT. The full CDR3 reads CASSPDPGTDTQYF. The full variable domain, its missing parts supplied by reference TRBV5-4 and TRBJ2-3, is ETGVTQSPTHLIKTRGQQVTLRCSSQSGHNTVSWYQQALGQGPQFIFQYYREEENGRGNFPPRFSGLQFPNYSSELNVNALELDDSALYLCASSPDPGTDTQYFGPGTRLTVL.

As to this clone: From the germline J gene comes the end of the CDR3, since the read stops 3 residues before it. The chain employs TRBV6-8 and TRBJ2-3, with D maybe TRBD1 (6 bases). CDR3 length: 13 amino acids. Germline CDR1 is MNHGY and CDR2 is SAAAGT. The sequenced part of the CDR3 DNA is TGTGCCAGCAGACCCGGGGACAATCAGCCG. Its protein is CASRPGDNQP. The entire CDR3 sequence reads CASRPGDNQPQYF.

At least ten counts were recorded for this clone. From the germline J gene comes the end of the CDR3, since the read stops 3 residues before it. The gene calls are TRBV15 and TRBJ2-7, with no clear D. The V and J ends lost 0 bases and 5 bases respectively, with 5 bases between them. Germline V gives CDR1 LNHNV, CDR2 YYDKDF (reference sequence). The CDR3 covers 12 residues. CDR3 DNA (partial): TGTGCCACCAGCAGAGATGAGGACGAG. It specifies CATSRDEDE. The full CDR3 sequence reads CATSRDEDEQYF.

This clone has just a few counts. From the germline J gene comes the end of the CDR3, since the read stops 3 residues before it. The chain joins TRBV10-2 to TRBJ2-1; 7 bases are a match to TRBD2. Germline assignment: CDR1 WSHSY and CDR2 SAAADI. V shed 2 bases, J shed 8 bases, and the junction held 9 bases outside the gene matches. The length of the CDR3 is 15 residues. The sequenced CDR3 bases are TGCGCCAGCAGTGAGAGGGCGACTAGCTTCGATGAG. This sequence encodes CASSERATSFDE. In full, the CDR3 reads CASSERATSFDEQFF.

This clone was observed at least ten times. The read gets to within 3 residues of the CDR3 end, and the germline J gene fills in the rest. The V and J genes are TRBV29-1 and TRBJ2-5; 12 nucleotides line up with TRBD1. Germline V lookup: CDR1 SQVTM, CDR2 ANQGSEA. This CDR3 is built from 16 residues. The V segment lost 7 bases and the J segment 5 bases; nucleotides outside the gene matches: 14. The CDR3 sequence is CSAGRRDRGLWETQYF. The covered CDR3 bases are TGCAGCGCAGGGCGTCGGGACAGGGGGCTGTGGGAGACC.

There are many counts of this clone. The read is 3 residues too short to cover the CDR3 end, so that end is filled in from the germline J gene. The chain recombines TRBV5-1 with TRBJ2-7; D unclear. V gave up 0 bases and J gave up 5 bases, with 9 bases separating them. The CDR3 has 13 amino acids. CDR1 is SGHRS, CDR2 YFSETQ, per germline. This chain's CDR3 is CASSLAVYDEQYF. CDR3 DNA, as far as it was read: TGCGCCAGCAGCTTGGCCGTCTATGACGAG.

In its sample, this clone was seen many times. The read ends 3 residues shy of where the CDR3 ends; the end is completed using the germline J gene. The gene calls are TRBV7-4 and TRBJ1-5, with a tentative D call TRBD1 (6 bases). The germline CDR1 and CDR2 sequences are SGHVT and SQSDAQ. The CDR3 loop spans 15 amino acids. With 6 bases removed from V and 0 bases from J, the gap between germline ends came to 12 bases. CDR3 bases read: TGTGCCAGCAGGCCCACAGGGACTAGCAATCAGCCC. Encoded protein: CASRPTGTSNQP. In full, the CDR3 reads CASRPTGTSNQPQHF.